This is a list of T cell receptor beta chains from one sample in a study of early T cells in non-severe SARS-CoV-2 infection. TCRdb used MiXCR to reprocess the 5' RACE reads, holding one entry per CDR3 protein. The data hold 30,000 to 35,000 distinct CDR3 sequences, with approximately 6% observed a single time. The sample comprised whole blood. The receptor source for this set is an adult who was a healthcare worker with PCR-confirmed SARS-CoV-2 infection or an uninfected control (not recorded which). Both conserved end residues are part of each CDR3. D genes are given only for firm matches. Some rows mark clone size as missing; the rest say once, few, many or name a class of expanded clone.

V: TRBV20-1
D: TRBD1
J: TRBJ2-3
size: many
CDR3: CSARDRVGTDTQYF
DNA: TGCAGTGCTCGAGACAGGGTGGGGACAGATACGCAGTATTTT

V: TRBV7-2
D: TRBD1
J: TRBJ2-3
size: many
CDR3: CASSFRDRGRTDTQYF
DNA: TGTGCCAGCAGCTTCCGGGACAGGGGGCGCACAGATACGCAGTATTTT

V: TRBV6-5
D: TRBD1
J: TRBJ2-1
size: few
CDR3: CASSYRRTGEYEQFF
DNA: TGTGCCAGCAGCTATAGACGGACAGGGGAGTACGAGCAGTTCTTC

V: TRBV27
D: TRBD1
J: TRBJ2-7
size: many
CDR3: CASSPRTGSTYEQYF
DNA: TGTGCCAGCAGTCCCAGGACAGGGAGTACCTACGAGCAGTACTTC

V: TRBV11-2
D: TRBD2
J: TRBJ2-2
size: .
CDR3: CASSVTSGDANTGELFF
DNA: TGTGCCAGCAGCGTCACTAGCGGGGACGCGAACACCGGGGAGCTGTTTTTT

V: TRBV6-2/TRBV6-3
D: .
J: TRBJ2-2
size: few
CDR3: CASSSLVAGELFF
DNA: TGTGCCAGCAGTTCCCTAGTAGCCGGGGAGCTGTTTTTT

V: TRBV20-1
D: .
J: TRBJ1-5
size: .
CDR3: CSAPGQGHQPQHF
DNA: TGCAGTGCTCCCGGCCAGGGCCATCAGCCCCAGCATTTT

V: TRBV4-3
D: .
J: TRBJ2-3
size: many
CDR3: CASSQDQRASTDTQYF
DNA: TGCGCCAGCAGCCAAGATCAAAGAGCTAGCACAGATACGCAGTATTTT

V: TRBV6-6
D: .
J: TRBJ1-1
size: many
CDR3: CATGPMNTEAFF
DNA: TGTGCCACTGGTCCCATGAACACTGAAGCTTTCTTT

V: TRBV27
D: .
J: TRBJ1-4
size: many
CDR3: CASSSSATNEKLFF
DNA: TGTGCCAGCAGTTCGTCAGCAACTAATGAAAAACTGTTTTTT

V: TRBV20-1
D: TRBD2
J: TRBJ2-7
size: many
CDR3: CSASTGLAGGQYEQYF
DNA: TGCAGTGCTTCAACGGGACTAGCGGGGGGGCAGTACGAGCAGTACTTC

V: TRBV11-2
D: TRBD1
J: TRBJ1-3
size: many
CDR3: CASSADRVGNTIYF
DNA: TGTGCCAGCAGCGCGGACAGGGTCGGAAACACCATATATTTT

V: TRBV7-9
D: TRBD1
J: TRBJ2-7
size: .
CDR3: CASSLWLGQGRNYEQYF
DNA: TGTGCCAGCAGCTTATGGTTAGGACAGGGGAGAAACTACGAGCAGTACTTC

V: TRBV12-3/TRBV12-4
D: .
J: TRBJ1-2
size: many
CDR3: CASSTGVWGYTF
DNA: TGTGCCAGCAGTACGGGCGTCTGGGGCTACACCTTC

V: TRBV5-1
D: TRBD2
J: TRBJ2-4
size: many
CDR3: CASSLESGSKNIQYF
DNA: TGCGCCAGCAGCTTGGAGAGCGGGAGCAAAAACATTCAGTACTTC

V: TRBV7-9
D: .
J: TRBJ2-5
size: .
CDR3: CASLGAETQYF
DNA: TGTGCCAGCCTTGGGGCGGAGACCCAGTACTTC

V: TRBV11-2
D: .
J: TRBJ2-3
size: many
CDR3: CASSLESTDTQYF
DNA: TGTGCCAGCAGCTTAGAGAGCACAGATACGCAGTATTTT

V: TRBV7-2
D: .
J: TRBJ1-1
size: many
CDR3: CASTPYAGFTEAFF
DNA: TGTGCCAGCACCCCCTATGCGGGCTTCACTGAAGCTTTCTTT